The T cell receptor beta chain under discussion was sequenced for a study of cytomegalovirus exposure and HLA in healthy donors. Study background: Early released data comprised around 79 million unique TCRs from HLA-typed donors.

Overall study results and limits: It was shown in a later analysis that HLA-associated TCR beta chains were more clonally expanded than other, equally common chains. Analysis was carried out at a later point, and it linked a missense DCLRE1C variant to TCR beta V- and J-gene trimming.

Amplification used 60 Vbeta primers and 13 Jbeta primers. Some clones are missing from TCRdb's copy, which holds only in-frame ones; the method was immunoSEQ multiplex PCR. The top ten clones hold approximately 3% of a sample with about 120,000 clones, roughly 9% of them seen once. This clone was counted only a few times. Its antigen is not known. CDR3 length: 14 amino acids. The germline V gene has CDR1 SGHKS and CDR2 YYEKEE (reference sequence). Germline trimming cut 6 bases from V and 6 bases from J; bases unmatched to any gene: 8. The sequence was obtained from a man aged 25-45 years in good health and CMV-seronegative. J is TRBJ2-3 and V is TRBV5-5; 9 bases map to TRBD2. The sequencing input was PBMCs. The CDR3 nucleotides are TGTGCCAGCAACACCGGGACTAGCTTCGATACGCAGTATTTT. It encodes CASNTGTSFDTQYF. Complete variable domain (other parts from reference TRBV5-5 and TRBJ2-3): DAGVTQSPTHLIKTRGQQVTLRCSPISGHKSVSWYQQVLGQGPQFIFQYYEKEERGRGNFPDRFSARQFPNYSSELNVNALLLGDSALYLCASNTGTSFDTQYFGPGTRLTVL.